The clone carrying this TCR beta chain was detected a few times. Antigen: not known. Generated by immunoSEQ multiplex PCR, the TCRdb table keeps only in-frame clones and is missing some. The table lists approximately 21,000 clones, 80% to 90% of them singletons. The entry originates in a study of OX40 agonist ivuxolimab in advanced cancers. Across the whole study: Dose-escalation patients' cancers were hepatocellular carcinoma, melanoma, renal cell or head and neck cancer.

Findings of the study overall: Compared with CD4+, CD8+ T cells on average had more expanded clones.

A history of autoimmune disease or systemic immunosuppression excluded patients. Sampled blood was obtained at baseline, cycle 4 day 1, and cycle 7 day 1. The germline V gene has CDR1 SEHNR and CDR2 FQNEAQ (reference sequence). With 1 base removed from V and 9 bases from J, the gap between germline ends came to 3 bases. CDR3 length: 10 residues. The TCR originated in an adult with an advanced solid tumor such as melanoma, head and neck, liver or kidney cancer. Sequenced material: CD4+ or CD8+ T cells sorted from blood, taken in a trial of the OX40 agonist ivuxolimab. The chain is built from TRBV7-9 and TRBJ1-1, with unresolved D. The DNA of the CDR3 is TGTGCCAGCAGCTTAGGCAAAGCTTTCTTT. It specifies CASSLGKAFF.